Following are 28 T cell receptor beta chains from one sample sequenced in a study of identical twins. MiXCR, run by TCRdb on the 5' RACE reads, gives a single entry per CDR3 protein. This table has a few hundred thousand distinct CDR3 sequences, 10% to 15% appearing once. These data were also filed under a second study, of yellow fever vaccine responses in identical twins.

Sequenced sample: CD8+ T cells sorted from blood. These receptors originate from a woman aged 18 to 35 in good health.

The V call is TRBV24-1, the J call TRBJ1-1; D remains ambiguous. CDR1 KGHDR and CDR2 SFDVKD come from the germline V gene. The V end was cut by 10 bases, the J end by 8 bases, with 13 bases between. The CDR3 consists of 11 residues. CDR3 nucleotides: TGTGCCACTAGTAATACAGTAGAAGCTTTCTTT. It specifies CATSNTVEAFF.

In its sample, this clonotype was seen a few times. This chain joins TRBV3-1 and TRBJ2-3; 9 bases line up with TRBD2. Per the germline V gene, CDR1 is LGHDT and CDR2 is YNNKEL (reference sequence). The CDR3 is 17 residues long. Unmatched junction bases numbered 8, after V lost 4 bases and J lost 0 bases. Here the CDR3 reads CASSPSSGGRSTDTQYF. CDR3 DNA: TGTGCCAGCAGCCCGAGTAGCGGGGGCCGGAGCACAGATACGCAGTATTTT.

This clonotype was observed at least ten times. The V call is TRBV20-1, the J call TRBJ2-4; a possible D gene is TRBD1 (5 bases). Germline CDR1 is DFQATT and CDR2 is SNEGSKA (reference sequence). Trimming removed 3 bases at V and 6 bases at J, with 18 bases between. The length of the CDR3 is 15 residues. CDR3 amino acids: CSASSGQGWGNIQYF. The DNA of the CDR3 is TGCAGTGCTAGTAGTGGGCAGGGCTGGGGAAACATTCAGTACTTC.

V is TRBV21-1 and J is TRBJ2-5; TRBD1, the table's D call, was not compared with the DNA. TRBV21-1 is shown as a pseudogene. CDR3 size: 18 residues. The CDR3 is CASSPKVSPDRAQETQYF. The DNA of the CDR3 is TGTGCCAGCAGCCCCAAGGTATCCCCGGACAGGGCACAAGAGACCCAGTACTTC.

The table lists this clonotype with a few counts. The rearrangement links TRBV14 to TRBJ2-5, with D perhaps being TRBD1 or TRBD2 (6 bases each). The CDR3 totals 18 residues. Trimming cost V 0 bases and J 4 bases, with 21 bases left between them. Per germline, CDR1 SGHDN and CDR2 FVKESK. CDR3 residues: CASSQDSWPGEVRETQYF. The CDR3 DNA sequence: TGTGCCAGCAGCCAAGATTCATGGCCAGGGGAGGTTCGAGAGACCCAGTACTTC.

The table lists this clonotype with a few counts. This chain joins TRBV12-3 or TRBV12-4 and TRBJ1-1, with 7 bases aligning to TRBD1. The V gene end was trimmed by 4 bases and the J gene end by 11 bases; junction bases not matched to a gene: 13. The CDR3 is 14 amino acids. Here the CDR3 reads CASSWTGEDTAAFF. The DNA for the CDR3 is TGTGCCAGCAGTTGGACAGGCGAGGACACTGCTGCTTTCTTT.

The chain links TRBV5-5 to TRBJ2-7, with D uncertain. Germline V gene sequence: CDR1 SGHKS, CDR2 YYEKEE (reference sequence). V shed 1 base and J shed 3 bases, with 8 bases lying between them. CDR3 length: 13 amino acids. CDR3 DNA sequence: TGTGCCAGCAGCTTGCATCGTGGCTACGAGCAGTACTTC. It translates to CASSLHRGYEQYF.

This clonotype showed up just a few times. V is TRBV6-5 and J is TRBJ2-5; 7 bases align to TRBD2. The V and J ends lost 2 bases and 3 bases, in that order; junction bases with no gene match: 3. The CDR3 spans 14 residues. The germline CDR1 and CDR2 sequences are MNHEY and SVGAGI. The CDR3 DNA sequence: TGTGCCAGCAGTTACGCGGGGGAGGAAGAGACCCAGTACTTC. Protein product: CASSYAGEEETQYF.

This clonotype occurred a few times. This chain uses TRBV9 with TRBJ2-1; 8 bases fit TRBD2. The CDR3 is made up of 15 amino acids. Germline V lookup: CDR1 SGDLS, CDR2 YYNGEE. V gave up 4 bases and J gave up 6 bases; unmatched junction bases: 9. CDR3 protein: CASSSSGSDGNEQFF. The CDR3 nucleotides read TGTGCCAGCAGCTCCAGCGGGAGTGACGGCAATGAGCAGTTCTTC.

The table lists this clonotype with a few counts. The CDR3 coding sequence is TGTGCCAGCAGACTCGGGACAGGGATGGATACGCAGTATTTT. Its protein product is CASRLGTGMDTQYF. J is TRBJ2-3 and V is TRBV6-5; 9 bases line up with TRBD1. CDR1 is MNHEY, CDR2 SVGAGI, per germline. The V gene end was trimmed by 6 bases and the J gene end by 6 bases; junction bases not matched to a gene: 7. There are 14 residues in the CDR3.

In its sample, this clonotype was seen many times. The V and J genes are TRBV29-1 and TRBJ2-1; no reliable D call. Trimming removed 8 bases at V and 2 bases at J, with 16 bases between. The CDR3 loop spans 14 amino acids. Germline lookup yields CDR1 SQVTM and CDR2 ANQGSEA. The CDR3 nucleotides are TGCAGCTGTAAAAACCCTGAGGCCTACAATGAGCAGTTCTTC. This codes for CSCKNPEAYNEQFF.

This chain connects TRBV27 to TRBJ2-1; D may correspond to TRBD1 or TRBD2 (5 bases each). Trimming pared 0 bases from V and 0 bases from J, leaving 9 bases between. In germline, CDR1 is MNHEY, CDR2 SMNVEV (reference sequence). The CDR3 is 16 amino acids. In DNA, the CDR3 is TGTGCCAGCAGTTTATCGGGGGAAAGCTCCTACAATGAGCAGTTCTTC. It encodes CASSLSGESSYNEQFF.

The V and J genes are TRBV9 and TRBJ2-7, with D possibly being TRBD1 (6 bases). The germline V gene encodes CDR1 SGDLS and CDR2 YYNGEE. V shed 0 bases and J shed 1 base, with 11 bases lying between them. The CDR3 length is 15 residues. In DNA form, the CDR3 reads TGTGCCAGCAGCGTAGACGGGACAAGTTCCTACGAGCAGTACTTC. The encoded protein is CASSVDGTSSYEQYF.

This clonotype was recorded many times. The CDR3 loop reads CASSFGQEYEQYV. CDR3 in DNA: TGTGCCAGCAGCTTCGGACAGGAATACGAGCAGTACGTC. The chain has TRBV7-4 and TRBJ2-7, with 7 bases matching TRBD1. This CDR3 comprises 13 residues. With V trimmed by 3 bases and J by 4 bases, 3 bases remained unmatched. Germline V gives CDR1 SGHVT, CDR2 SQSDAQ.

This clonotype was picked up a small number of times. The chain couples TRBV15 to TRBJ2-6; possible D gene TRBD1, 5 bases. Germline lookup yields CDR1 LNHNV and CDR2 YYDKDF (reference sequence). Trimming took 5 bases from V and 4 from J, leaving 12 bases between them. The CDR3 contains 15 residues. CDR3 sequence (DNA): TGTGCCACCAGCTTCGCAGGGTCCGGGGCCAACGTCCTGACTTTC. Protein product: CATSFAGSGANVLTF.

V is TRBV7-9 and J is TRBJ2-2, with a possible D match to TRBD1 (6 bases). The CDR3 length is 14 residues. Germline CDR1 SEHNR, CDR2 FQNEAQ (reference sequence). The DNA of the CDR3 is TGTGCTCTAAGGGCAGGGGTAACCACCGGGGAGCTGTTTTTT. Translating gives CALRAGVTTGELFF.

CDR3 DNA sequence: TGTGCCACCAGTGATTCGACAGGCAGCAATCAGCCCCAGCATTTT. It translates to CATSDSTGSNQPQHF. The chain recombines TRBV24-1 with TRBJ1-5; D is possibly TRBD1 (6 bases). The germline V and J ends were trimmed by 2 bases and 1 base, with 8 bases remaining between them. There are 15 residues in the CDR3. Looked up from germline, CDR1 is KGHDR and CDR2 is SFDVKD.

This clonotype was counted many times. The V gene is TRBV6-5, the J gene TRBJ2-7; tentative D call: TRBD2 (6 bases). The CDR3 spans 14 residues. The germline CDR1 and CDR2 sequences are MNHEY and SVGAGI. V lost 2 bases and J lost 1, with 9 bases in between. The CDR3, as DNA: TGTGCCAGCAGTTACGTGCGGGATTCCTACGAGCAGTACTTC. Translating gives CASSYVRDSYEQYF.

This clonotype was recorded a few times. The chain couples TRBV5-5 to TRBJ2-7; 8 positions agree with TRBD1. CDR3 length equals 15 residues. Losses at the gene ends were 5 bases for V and 0 bases for J; bases not matched to a gene: 7. Per the germline V gene, CDR1 is SGHKS and CDR2 is YYEKEE (reference sequence). The DNA of the CDR3 is TGTGCCAGCAGAGGACAGGGAACGGGCTCCTACGAGCAGTACGTC. Translation: CASRGQGTGSYEQYV.

This clonotype was observed a few times. The chain is built from TRBV7-9 and TRBJ2-2, with 9 nucleotides matching TRBD2. Losses at the gene ends were 1 base for V and 5 bases for J; bases not matched to a gene: 8. Germline CDR1 is SEHNR and CDR2 is FQNEAQ (reference sequence). The CDR3 is made up of 17 amino acids. The DNA of the CDR3 is TGTGCCAGCAGCTTAGTCGGCGCGGGAGGGCCTACCGGGGAGCTGTTTTTT. Translated: CASSLVGAGGPTGELFF.

The chain is built from TRBV5-6 and TRBJ2-1; TRBD1 matches 9 bases. The J segment lost 7 bases and the V segment lost 4 bases, leaving 12 bases of the junction unmatched. CDR1 and CDR2 (germline): SGHDT, YYEEEE. This CDR3 has 16 amino acids. This CDR3 is CASSPGTGKFINEQFF. In DNA, the CDR3 is TGTGCCAGCAGCCCCGGGACAGGGAAGTTTATAAATGAGCAGTTCTTC. Full variable domain (outside the CDR3, taken from reference TRBV5-6 and TRBJ2-1): DAGVTQSPTHLIKTRGQQVTLRCSPKSGHDTVSWYQQALGQGPQFIFQYYEEEERQRGNFPDRFSGHQFPNYSSELNVNALLLGDSALYLCASSPGTGKFINEQFFGPGTRLTVL.

A few counts support this clonotype. This sequence joins TRBV7-8 and TRBJ1-4; D is ambiguous. V was shortened by 1 base and J by 7 bases, with 13 bases between the two germline ends. Looked up from germline, CDR1 is SGHVS and CDR2 is FQNEAQ. This CDR3 is built from 15 residues. The CDR3 DNA follows: TGTGCCAGCAGCTTAGGGGCGGGAATAGGTGAAAAACTGTTTTTT. Its protein product is CASSLGAGIGEKLFF. The entire variable domain, with the rest obtained from reference TRBV7-8 and TRBJ1-4, is as follows: GAGVSQSPRYKVAKRGQDVALRCDPISGHVSLFWYQQALGQGPEFLTYFQNEAQLDKSGLPSDRFFAERPEGSVSTLKIQRTQQEDSAVYLCASSLGAGIGEKLFFGSGTQLSVL.

This clonotype was counted many times. The rearrangement uses TRBV20-1 and TRBJ2-5; possible D gene TRBD2, 6 bases. The CDR3 length is 17 residues. Trimming stripped 3 bases from V and 4 bases from J, with 24 bases between. Looked up from germline, CDR1 is DFQATT and CDR2 is SNEGSKA (reference sequence). The CDR3 loop is CSARPVASALERETQYF. CDR3 coding DNA: TGCAGTGCTAGGCCCGTGGCTAGCGCTCTAGAGCGAGAGACCCAGTACTTC.

This clonotype occurred a few times. The V and J genes are TRBV3-1 and TRBJ2-5; D possibly matches TRBD1 or TRBD2 (6 bases each). The ends were cut back, 1 base at V and 1 base at J, with 13 bases in the middle. Germline lookup yields CDR1 LGHDT and CDR2 YNNKEL (reference sequence). The CDR3 spans 16 residues. DNA for the CDR3: TGTGCCAGCAGCCAAGTCGGGGGCGAGGCCCAAGAGACCCAGTACTTC. It codes for CASSQVGGEAQETQYF.

The chain uses TRBV12-3 or TRBV12-4 and TRBJ1-5, with D hard to call. V lost 6 bases to trimming and J lost 2 bases, with 11 bases between them. The CDR3 runs 14 residues. CDR3 protein: CASRALGGNQPQHF. The CDR3 DNA reads TGTGCCAGCAGGGCCTTGGGTGGCAATCAGCCCCAGCATTTT.

The V gene is TRBV20-1, the J gene TRBJ2-7, with 9 bases fitting TRBD1. The CDR3 runs to 16 residues. Trimming at V came to 1 base and at J to 6 bases, leaving 13 bases not matched to a gene. Germline lookup yields CDR1 DFQATT and CDR2 SNEGSKA (reference sequence). This CDR3 is CSARGVTGGSRGEQYF. In DNA, the CDR3 is TGCAGTGCTAGAGGCGTTACAGGGGGCAGCAGGGGCGAGCAGTACTTC.

The table lists this clonotype with a few counts. The genes are TRBV7-6 and TRBJ2-1; maybe TRBD2 (6 bases). Per germline, CDR1 SGHVS and CDR2 FNYEAQ. The CDR3 covers 16 residues. Trimming shortened V by 0 bases and J by 8 bases, and 17 bases separated the two germline ends. CDR3 protein: CASSLARPTSAYEQFF. In DNA, the CDR3 is TGTGCCAGCAGCTTAGCCCGCCCGACTAGTGCCTATGAGCAGTTCTTC.

The genes are TRBV15 and TRBJ1-2, with 10 bases lining up with TRBD1. Trimming removed 3 bases from V and 2 bases from J; junction bases left unmatched: 12. The CDR3 contains 18 residues. The germline gives CDR1 LNHNV, CDR2 YYDKDF (reference sequence). This CDR3 reads CATSSIRQGALSNYGYTF. The CDR3 bases are TGTGCCACCAGCAGCATCCGACAGGGGGCGCTTTCGAACTATGGCTACACCTTC.